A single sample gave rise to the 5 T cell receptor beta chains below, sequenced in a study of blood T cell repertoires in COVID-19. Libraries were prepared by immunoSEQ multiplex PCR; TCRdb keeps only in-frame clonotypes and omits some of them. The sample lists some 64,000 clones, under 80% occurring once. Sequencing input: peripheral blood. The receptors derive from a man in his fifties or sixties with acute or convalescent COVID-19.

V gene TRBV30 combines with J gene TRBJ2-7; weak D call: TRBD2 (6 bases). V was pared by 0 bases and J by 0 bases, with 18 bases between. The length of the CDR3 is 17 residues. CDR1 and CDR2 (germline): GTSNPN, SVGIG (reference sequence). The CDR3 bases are TGTGCCTGGAGTGTACTGGCGGGGAACGTTAACTCCTACGAGCAGTACTTC. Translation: CAWSVLAGNVNSYEQYF.

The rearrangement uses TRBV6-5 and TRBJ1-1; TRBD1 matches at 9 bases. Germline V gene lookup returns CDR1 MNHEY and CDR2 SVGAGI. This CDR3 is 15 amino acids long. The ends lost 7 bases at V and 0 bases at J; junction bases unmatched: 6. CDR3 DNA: TGTGCCAGCACCGCACAGGGGGCAATGAACACTGAAGCTTTCTTT. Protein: CASTAQGAMNTEAFF.

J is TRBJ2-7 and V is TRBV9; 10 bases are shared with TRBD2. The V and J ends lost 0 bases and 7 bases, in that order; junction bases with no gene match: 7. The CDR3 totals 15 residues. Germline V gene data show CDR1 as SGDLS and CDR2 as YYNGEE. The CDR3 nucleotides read TGTGCCAGCAGCGTAGGGGTAGCGGGAGGATCAGAGCAGTACTTC. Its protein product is CASSVGVAGGSEQYF.

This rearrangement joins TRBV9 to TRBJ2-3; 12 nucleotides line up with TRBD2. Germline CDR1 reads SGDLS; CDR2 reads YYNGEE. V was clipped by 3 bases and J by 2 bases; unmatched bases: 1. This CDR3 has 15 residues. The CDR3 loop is CASSGTSGNTDTQYF. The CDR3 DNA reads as TGTGCCAGCAGCGGGACTAGCGGGAACACAGATACGCAGTATTTT.

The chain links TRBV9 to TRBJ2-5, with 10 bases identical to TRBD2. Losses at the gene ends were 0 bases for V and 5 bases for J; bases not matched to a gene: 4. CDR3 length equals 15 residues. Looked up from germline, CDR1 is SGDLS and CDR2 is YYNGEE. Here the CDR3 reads CASSVGVSGRETQYF. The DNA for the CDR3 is TGTGCCAGCAGCGTAGGGGTTAGCGGGAGGGAGACCCAGTACTTC.